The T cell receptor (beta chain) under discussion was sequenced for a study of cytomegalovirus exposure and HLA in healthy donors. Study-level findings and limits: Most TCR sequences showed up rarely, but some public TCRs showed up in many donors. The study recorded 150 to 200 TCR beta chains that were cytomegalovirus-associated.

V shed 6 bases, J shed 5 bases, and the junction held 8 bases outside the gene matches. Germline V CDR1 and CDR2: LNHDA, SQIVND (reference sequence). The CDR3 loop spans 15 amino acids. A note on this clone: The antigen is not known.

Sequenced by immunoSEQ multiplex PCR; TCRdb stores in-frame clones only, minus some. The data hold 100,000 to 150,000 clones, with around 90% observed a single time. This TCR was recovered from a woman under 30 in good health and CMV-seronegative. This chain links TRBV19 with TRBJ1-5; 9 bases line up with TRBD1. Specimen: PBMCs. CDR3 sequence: CASRGTGRTDQPQHF. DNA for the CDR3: TGTGCCAGTAGAGGGACAGGGAGGACGGATCAGCCCCAGCATTTT.